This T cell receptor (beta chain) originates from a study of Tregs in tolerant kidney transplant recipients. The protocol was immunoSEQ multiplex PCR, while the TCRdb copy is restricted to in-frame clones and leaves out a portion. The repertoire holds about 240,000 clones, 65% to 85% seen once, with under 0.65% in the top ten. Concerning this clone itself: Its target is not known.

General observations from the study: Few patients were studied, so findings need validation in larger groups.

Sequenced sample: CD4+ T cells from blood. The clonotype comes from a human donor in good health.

CDR3 sequence reads: CASSFTETGLYEQYF. The CDR3 nucleotides read TGCGCCAGCAGCTTCACCGAGACAGGACTTTACGAGCAGTACTTC. The chain recombines TRBV5-1 with TRBJ2-7; tentative D call: TRBD1 (6 bases). The CDR3 loop spans 15 amino acids. V was shortened by 2 bases and J by 4 bases, with 16 bases between the two germline ends. The germline CDR1 and CDR2 sequences are SGHRS and YFSETQ.